This paragraph covers one T cell receptor beta chain sequence. Antigen specificity is unknown. Profiled with immunoSEQ multiplex PCR; TCRdb holds only in-frame clones, not every one. This table holds 55,000 to 80,000 clones, 78% found once. Germline CDR1 and CDR2: SEHNR and FQNEAQ (reference sequence). The CDR3 contains 14 residues. The ends were cut back, 2 bases at V and 6 bases at J, with 10 bases in the middle. The data were obtained in a study of radiotherapy plus CTLA-4 blockade in lung cancer. Alongside CTLA-4 blockade with ipilimumab, patients with chemo-refractory metastatic non-small-cell lung cancer received focal radiation. Study-level findings and limits: TCR clones of tumor origin grew in blood after radiotherapy plus ipilimumab. Reportedly, early blood T cell clone dynamics best predicted response, with interferon-beta.

This sequence originates from a human donor with non-small cell lung cancer who had a complete response to radiotherapy plus ipilimumab. V usage is TRBV7-9 and J usage is TRBJ1-4, with D possibly TRBD1 on 6 matching bases. Sample: peripheral blood, taken from a patient treated with radiotherapy plus ipilimumab. The CDR3 region is CASSLIQGDEKLFF. The CDR3 nucleotides are TGTGCCAGCAGCTTAATACAGGGTGATGAAAAACTGTTTTTT.